This TCR beta chain was profiled in a study of shared clonotypes between healthy human individuals. TCRdb keeps only in-frame clones here, not all; method: immunoSEQ multiplex PCR. This sample yields around 1.4 million clones, of which less than 99% are seen a single time; around 0.38% belongs to the top ten. The TCR was taken from a man between 25 and 39 years old in good health. The sample was naive CD4+ T cells sorted from blood. Described subset: CD45RA+ positively selected.

DNA for the CDR3: TGTGCCAGCAGCTTAGGGCAGGGGGCTGGGCTGCCTTACAATGAGCAGTTCTTC. Translation: CASSLGQGAGLPYNEQFF. V and J are TRBV11-2 and TRBJ2-1; 8 bases are a match to TRBD1. CDR3 length: 18 amino acids. Germline V CDR1 and CDR2: SGHAT, FQNNGV. The V segment lost 1 base and the J segment 4 bases; nucleotides outside the gene matches: 12.